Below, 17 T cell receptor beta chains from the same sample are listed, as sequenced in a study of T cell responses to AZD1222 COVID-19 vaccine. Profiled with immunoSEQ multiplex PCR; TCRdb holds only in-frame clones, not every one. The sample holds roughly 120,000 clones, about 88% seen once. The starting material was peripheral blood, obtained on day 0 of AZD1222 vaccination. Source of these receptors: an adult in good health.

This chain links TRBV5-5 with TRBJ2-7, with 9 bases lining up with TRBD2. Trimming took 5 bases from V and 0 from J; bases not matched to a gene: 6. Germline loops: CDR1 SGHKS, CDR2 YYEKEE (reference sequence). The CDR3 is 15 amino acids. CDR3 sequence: CASRLAGPYSYEQYF. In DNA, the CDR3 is TGTGCCAGCAGACTAGCGGGCCCTTACTCCTACGAGCAGTACTTC.

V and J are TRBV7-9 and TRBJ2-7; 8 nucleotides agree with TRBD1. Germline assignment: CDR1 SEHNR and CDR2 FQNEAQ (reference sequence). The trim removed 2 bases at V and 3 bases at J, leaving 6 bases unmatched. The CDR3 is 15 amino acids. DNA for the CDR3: TGTGCCAGCAGCTTACAGGGGGCGGGGAGCTACGAGCAGTACTTC. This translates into CASSLQGAGSYEQYF. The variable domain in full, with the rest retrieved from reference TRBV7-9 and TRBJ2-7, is DTGVSQNPRHKITKRGQNVTFRCDPISEHNRLYWYRQTLGQGPEFLTYFQNEAQLEKSRLLSDRFSAERPKGSFSTLEIQRTEQGDSAMYLCASSLQGAGSYEQYFGPGTRLTVT.

For the CDR3, the DNA is TGTGCCAGCAGCCAAGACGCGAGGGTCCCCTTAAACGAGCAGTACTTC. This codes for CASSQDARVPLNEQYF. The chain has TRBV3-1 (or the pseudogene TRBV3-2) and TRBJ2-7; D might be TRBD2 (5 bases). Germline CDR1 and CDR2: LGHDT and YNNKEL (reference sequence). The CDR3 spans 16 residues. V lost 0 bases to trimming and J lost 5 bases, with 17 bases between them.

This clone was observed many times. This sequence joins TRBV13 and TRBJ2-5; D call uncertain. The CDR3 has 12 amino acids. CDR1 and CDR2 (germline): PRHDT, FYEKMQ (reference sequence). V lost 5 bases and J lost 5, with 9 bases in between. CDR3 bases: TGTGCCAGCAGCCTGACCGGGGAGACCCAGTACTTC. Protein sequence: CASSLTGETQYF.

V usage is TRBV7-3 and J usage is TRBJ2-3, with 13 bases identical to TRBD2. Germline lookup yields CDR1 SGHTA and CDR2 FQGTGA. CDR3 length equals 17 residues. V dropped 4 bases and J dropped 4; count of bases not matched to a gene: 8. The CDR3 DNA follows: TGTGCCAGCAGCTCGGGGACTAGCGGGACTTTTGCAGATACGCAGTATTTT. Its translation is CASSSGTSGTFADTQYF.

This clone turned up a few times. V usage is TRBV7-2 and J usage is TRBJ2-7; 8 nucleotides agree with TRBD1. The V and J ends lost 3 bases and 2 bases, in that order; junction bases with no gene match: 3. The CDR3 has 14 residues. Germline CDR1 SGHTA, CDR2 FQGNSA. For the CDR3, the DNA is TGTGCCAGCAGCTTGGACAGGGCGGCCTACGAGCAGTACTTC. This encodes CASSLDRAAYEQYF. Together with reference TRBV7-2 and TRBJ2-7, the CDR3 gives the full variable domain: GAGVSQSPSNKVTEKGKDVELRCDPISGHTALYWYRQSLGQGLEFLIYFQGNSAPDKSGLPSDRFSAERTGGSVSTLTIQRTQQEDSAVYLCASSLDRAAYEQYFGPGTRLTVT.

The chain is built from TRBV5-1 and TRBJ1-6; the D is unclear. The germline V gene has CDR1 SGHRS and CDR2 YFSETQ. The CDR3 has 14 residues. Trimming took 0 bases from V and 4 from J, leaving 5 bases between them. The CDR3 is CASSLESYNSPLHF. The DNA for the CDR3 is TGCGCCAGCAGCTTGGAATCTTATAATTCACCCCTCCACTTT.

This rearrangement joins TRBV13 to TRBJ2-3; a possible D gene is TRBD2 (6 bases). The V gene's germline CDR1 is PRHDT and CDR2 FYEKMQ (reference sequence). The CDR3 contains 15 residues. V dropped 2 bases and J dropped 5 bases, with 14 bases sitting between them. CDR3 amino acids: CASSLRDRGIDTQYF. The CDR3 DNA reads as TGTGCCAGCAGCTTAAGGGACCGGGGGATAGATACGCAGTATTTT.

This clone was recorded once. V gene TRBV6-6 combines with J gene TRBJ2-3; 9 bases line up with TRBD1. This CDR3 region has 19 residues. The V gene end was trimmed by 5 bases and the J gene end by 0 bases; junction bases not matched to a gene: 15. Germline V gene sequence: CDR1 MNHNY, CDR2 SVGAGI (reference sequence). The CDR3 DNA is TGTGCCAGCAGTCGAACTGGAACCGGGACAGGGTTCAGCACAGATACGCAGTATTTT. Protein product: CASSRTGTGTGFSTDTQYF.

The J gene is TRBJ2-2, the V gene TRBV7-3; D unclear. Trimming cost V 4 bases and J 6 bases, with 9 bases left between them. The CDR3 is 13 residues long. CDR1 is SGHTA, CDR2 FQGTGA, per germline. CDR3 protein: CASSSTPAGELFF. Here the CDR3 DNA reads TGTGCCAGCAGCTCGACCCCCGCCGGGGAGCTGTTTTTT.

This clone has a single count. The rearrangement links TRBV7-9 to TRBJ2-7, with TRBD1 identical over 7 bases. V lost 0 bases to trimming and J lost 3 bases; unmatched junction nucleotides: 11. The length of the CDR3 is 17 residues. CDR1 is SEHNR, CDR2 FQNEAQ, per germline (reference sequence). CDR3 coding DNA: TGTGCCAGCAGCTTAGCTCGGGACAGAGGATCGTACTACGAGCAGTACTTC. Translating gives CASSLARDRGSYYEQYF. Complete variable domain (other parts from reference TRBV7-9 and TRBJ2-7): DTGVSQNPRHKITKRGQNVTFRCDPISEHNRLYWYRQTLGQGPEFLTYFQNEAQLEKSRLLSDRFSAERPKGSFSTLEIQRTEQGDSAMYLCASSLARDRGSYYEQYFGPGTRLTVT.

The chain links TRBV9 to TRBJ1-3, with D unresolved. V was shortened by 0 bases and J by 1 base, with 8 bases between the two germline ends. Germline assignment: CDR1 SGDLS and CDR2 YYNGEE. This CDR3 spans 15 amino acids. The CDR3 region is CASSVGGGSGNTIYF. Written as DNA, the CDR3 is TGTGCCAGCAGCGTAGGGGGTGGATCTGGAAACACCATATATTTT.

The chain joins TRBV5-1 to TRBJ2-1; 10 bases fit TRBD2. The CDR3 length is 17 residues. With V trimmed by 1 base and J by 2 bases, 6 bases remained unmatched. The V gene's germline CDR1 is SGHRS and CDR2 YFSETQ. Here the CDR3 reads CASSLRAGGPAYNEQFF. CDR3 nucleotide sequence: TGCGCCAGCAGCTTGCGAGCGGGGGGGCCGGCCTACAATGAGCAGTTCTTC.

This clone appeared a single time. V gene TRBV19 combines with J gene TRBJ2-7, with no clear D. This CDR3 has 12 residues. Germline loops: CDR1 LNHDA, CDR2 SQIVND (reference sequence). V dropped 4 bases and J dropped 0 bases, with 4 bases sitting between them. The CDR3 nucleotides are TGTGCCAGTAGTACTAGCTCCTACGAGCAGTACTTC. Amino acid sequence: CASSTSSYEQYF. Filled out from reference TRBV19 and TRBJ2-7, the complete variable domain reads DGGITQSPKYLFRKEGQNVTLSCEQNLNHDAMYWYRQDPGQGLRLIYYSQIVNDFQKGDIAEGYSVSREKKESFPLTVTSAQKNPTAFYLCASSTSSYEQYFGPGTRLTVT.

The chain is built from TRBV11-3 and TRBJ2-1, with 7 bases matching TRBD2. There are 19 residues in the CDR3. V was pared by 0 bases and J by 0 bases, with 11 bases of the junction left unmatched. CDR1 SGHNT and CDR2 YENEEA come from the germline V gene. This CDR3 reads CASSLEFPFWEGSYNEQFF. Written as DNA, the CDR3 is TGTGCCAGCAGCTTAGAGTTCCCCTTTTGGGAGGGCTCCTACAATGAGCAGTTCTTC.

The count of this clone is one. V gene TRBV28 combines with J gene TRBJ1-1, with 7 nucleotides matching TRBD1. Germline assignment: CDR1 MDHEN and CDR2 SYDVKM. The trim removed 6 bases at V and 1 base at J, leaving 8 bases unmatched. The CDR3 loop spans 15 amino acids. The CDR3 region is CASRKGQEPNTEAFF. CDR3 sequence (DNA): TGTGCCAGCAGAAAAGGACAGGAGCCGAACACTGAAGCTTTCTTT. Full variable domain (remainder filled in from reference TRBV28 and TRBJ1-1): DVKVTQSSRYLVKRTGEKVFLECVQDMDHENMFWYRQDPGLGLRLIYFSYDVKMKEKGDIPEGYSVSREKKERFSLILESASTNQTSMYLCASRKGQEPNTEAFFGQGTRLTVV.

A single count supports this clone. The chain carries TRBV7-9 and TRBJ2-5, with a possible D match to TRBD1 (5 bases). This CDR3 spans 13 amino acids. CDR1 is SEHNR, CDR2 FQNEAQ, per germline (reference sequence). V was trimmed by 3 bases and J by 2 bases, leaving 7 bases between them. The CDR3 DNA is TGTGCCAGCAGCTTGGACACGCAAGAGACCCAGTACTTC. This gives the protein CASSLDTQETQYF.